The 18 T cell receptor beta chains in this list originate from one sample, sequenced in a study of T cell changes during pregnancy in multiple sclerosis. Assay: immunoSEQ multiplex PCR; the TCRdb copy retains only in-frame clones and omits some. This sample has almost 50,000 clones; roughly 94% occur once, and the top ten carry roughly 0.34%. Material: CD4+ T cells from peripheral blood mononuclear cells, obtained in the third trimester of pregnancy. These receptors all stem from a female donor with multiple sclerosis, enrolled in a pregnancy study.

This chain uses TRBV9 with TRBJ1-1; tentative D call: TRBD1 (5 bases). This CDR3 has 13 amino acids. Trimming pared 0 bases from V and 7 bases from J, leaving 10 bases between. In germline, CDR1 is SGDLS, CDR2 YYNGEE. The CDR3 is CASSVEGASEAFF. DNA for the CDR3: TGTGCCAGCAGCGTAGAAGGGGCGAGTGAAGCTTTCTTT. The full variable domain, in which reference TRBV9 and TRBJ1-1 provide the parts outside the CDR3, is DSGVTQTPKHLITATGQRVTLRCSPRSGDLSVYWYQQSLDQGLQFLIQYYNGEERAKGNILERFSAQQFPDLHSELNLSSLELGDSALYFCASSVEGASEAFFGQGTRLTVV.

The rearrangement links TRBV5-1 to TRBJ2-4, with 7 bases that match TRBD1. Germline CDR1 and CDR2: SGHRS and YFSETQ. The trim removed 3 bases at V and 16 bases at J, leaving 13 bases unmatched. The CDR3 runs 13 residues. The CDR3 DNA sequence: TGCGCCAGCAGCTCCCCAAGCGAGGGGGCCCGCTACTTC. Its translation: CASSSPSEGARYF.

This chain joins TRBV30 and TRBJ1-1; the D gene is possibly TRBD1 (5 bases). The CDR3 contains 11 residues. V lost 3 bases to trimming and J lost 8 bases, with 10 bases between them. Looked up from germline, CDR1 is GTSNPN and CDR2 is SVGIG (reference sequence). For the CDR3, the DNA is TGTGCCTGGAGGGGACGGGGGGAAGCTTTCTTT. Translation: CAWRGRGEAFF.

This clone was seen only a few times. The V and J genes are TRBV5-8 and TRBJ2-7, with D possibly TRBD1 on 8 matching bases. Germline V CDR1 and CDR2: SGHTS, YDEGEE. Trimming removed 4 bases from V and 3 bases from J, with 14 bases in between. This CDR3 contains 14 residues. The CDR3 nucleotides read TGTGCCAGCAGCAGAGCGGGACAGGTCTACGAGCAGTACTTC. Translating it yields CASSRAGQVYEQYF.

The chain joins TRBV4-3 to TRBJ1-2; 10 nucleotides line up with TRBD1. CDR1 is LGHNA, CDR2 YSLEER, per germline. The CDR3 runs 14 residues. With V trimmed by 1 base and J by 7 bases, 3 bases remained unmatched. CDR3 nucleotides: TGCGCCAGCAGCCAAGGACAGGGGGCAGGTGGCTACACCTTC. Its translation: CASSQGQGAGGYTF.

V gene TRBV5-6 combines with J gene TRBJ1-5; the D gene is possibly TRBD1 (6 bases). Deletions cut 0 bases from V and 7 bases from J, with 11 bases between. Germline V CDR1 and CDR2: SGHDT, YYEEEE. This CDR3 region has 14 residues. The CDR3 loop reads CASSLGQAGQPQHF. The CDR3 bases are TGTGCCAGCAGCTTGGGACAGGCCGGGCAGCCCCAGCATTTT.

This chain links TRBV19 with TRBJ1-6; 7 bases are shared with TRBD1. J lost 7 bases, V lost 3 bases, and 12 bases had no gene match. The length of the CDR3 is 17 residues. Germline V gives CDR1 LNHDA, CDR2 SQIVND (reference sequence). CDR3 protein: CASSIRTGVSSNSPLHF. The CDR3 DNA reads TGTGCCAGTAGTATTCGGACAGGTGTCTCCTCGAATTCACCCCTCCACTTT. The variable domain in full, with the rest retrieved from reference TRBV19 and TRBJ1-6, is DGGITQSPKYLFRKEGQNVTLSCEQNLNHDAMYWYRQDPGQGLRLIYYSQIVNDFQKGDIAEGYSVSREKKESFPLTVTSAQKNPTAFYLCASSIRTGVSSNSPLHFGNGTRLTVT.

The rearrangement uses TRBV27 and TRBJ1-1; the match to TRBD1 covers 8 bases. This CDR3 comprises 15 residues. V was pared by 5 bases and J by 4 bases, with 9 bases of the junction left unmatched. Per the germline V gene, CDR1 is MNHEY and CDR2 is SMNVEV (reference sequence). The CDR3 loop reads CASSPDRVRGTEAFF. The DNA of the CDR3 is TGTGCCAGCAGTCCGGACAGGGTGAGGGGCACTGAAGCTTTCTTT.

The J gene is TRBJ2-1, the V gene TRBV29-1; 12 bases match TRBD2. The V gene's germline CDR1 is SQVTM and CDR2 ANQGSEA. The CDR3 is made up of 17 amino acids. J gave up 0 bases and V 7 bases, and 10 bases lay outside the gene matches. The CDR3 bases are TGCAGCGGGGAGGTGACTAGCGGGGGACCCTCCTACAATGAGCAGTTCTTC. Translation: CSGEVTSGGPSYNEQFF.

The chain is built from TRBV2 and TRBJ1-2, with D possibly being TRBD1 (6 bases). V shed 5 bases and J shed 4 bases, with 14 bases lying between them. Germline CDR1 SNHLY, CDR2 FYNNEI. This CDR3 is 14 amino acids long. CDR3 sequence reads: CASSSTGNGYGYTF. The CDR3, as DNA: TGTGCCAGCAGTTCCACAGGGAACGGCTATGGCTACACCTTC.

The chain joins TRBV28 to TRBJ2-5; 7 bases agree with TRBD2. This CDR3 is built from 13 residues. Trimming at V came to 6 bases and at J to 5 bases, leaving 6 bases not matched to a gene. CDR1 is MDHEN, CDR2 SYDVKM, per germline. CDR3 in DNA: TGTGCCAGCAGCCTTCGGGGAGGGGAGACCCAGTACTTC. Translated: CASSLRGGETQYF.

The V and J genes are TRBV29-1 and TRBJ2-3, with TRBD2 identical over 9 bases. CDR1 is SQVTM, CDR2 ANQGSEA, per germline. CDR3 length equals 13 residues. Losses at the gene ends were 5 bases for V and 7 bases for J; bases not matched to a gene: 7. This CDR3 reads CSVSREGGNTQYF. The CDR3 DNA reads as TGCAGCGTTTCGCGGGAGGGCGGCAATACGCAGTATTTT.

The rearrangement joins TRBV19 to TRBJ1-5, with a weak D call TRBD1 (5 bases). Germline assignment: CDR1 LNHDA and CDR2 SQIVND (reference sequence). The CDR3 covers 13 residues. Trimming cost V 4 bases and J 7 bases, with 11 bases left between them. The CDR3 coding sequence is TGTGCCAGTAGTAATCAGGGTTCCCAGCCCCAGCATTTT. Protein product: CASSNQGSQPQHF.

The V call is TRBV28, the J call TRBJ2-2, with D perhaps matching TRBD1 (5 bases). Trimming left V 10 bases short and J 5 bases short, with 23 bases between. CDR1 MDHEN and CDR2 SYDVKM come from the germline V gene. CDR3 length: 16 amino acids. The CDR3 region has the DNA TGTGCCACAAAAGTGCCAGGACACAAAACAACCGGGGAGCTGTTTTTT. It translates to CATKVPGHKTTGELFF.

The chain uses TRBV9 and TRBJ2-7, with D possibly TRBD2 on 5 matching bases. CDR3 length: 14 amino acids. The V and J ends lost 0 bases and 3 bases respectively, with 10 bases between them. In germline, CDR1 is SGDLS, CDR2 YYNGEE. CDR3 in DNA: TGTGCCAGCAGCGTAGGTGGGAGCAACTACGAGCAGTACTTC. It encodes CASSVGGSNYEQYF.

The V and J genes are TRBV7-2 and TRBJ2-1, with D tentatively TRBD1 (5 bases). Germline CDR1 reads SGHTA; CDR2 reads FQGNSA. Trimming pared 3 bases from V and 4 bases from J, leaving 7 bases between. The CDR3 is 13 residues long. The CDR3 nucleotides read TGTGCCAGCAGCTTGACAGATTACAATGAGCAGTTCTTC. Protein: CASSLTDYNEQFF.

The chain couples TRBV7-9 to TRBJ1-2; 10 nucleotides match TRBD1. Unmatched junction bases numbered 11, after V lost 5 bases and J lost 5 bases. The CDR3 spans 16 residues. Germline V CDR1 and CDR2: SEHNR, FQNEAQ (reference sequence). The CDR3 sequence: CASSPLPWTGGYGYTF. The CDR3, as DNA: TGTGCCAGCAGCCCACTCCCTTGGACAGGGGGGTATGGCTACACCTTC. The variable domain in full, completed from reference TRBV7-9 and TRBJ1-2, reads DTGVSQNPRHKITKRGQNVTFRCDPISEHNRLYWYRQTLGQGPEFLTYFQNEAQLEKSRLLSDRFSAERPKGSFSTLEIQRTEQGDSAMYLCASSPLPWTGGYGYTFGSGTRLTVV.

The J gene is TRBJ1-6, the V gene TRBV5-1; possible D gene TRBD1, 5 bases. The germline V and J ends were trimmed by 0 bases and 9 bases, with 16 bases remaining between them. The CDR3 length is 16 residues. The V gene's germline CDR1 is SGHRS and CDR2 YFSETQ. The DNA for the CDR3 is TGCGCCAGCAGCTTGGAAGCAGGGTCTCTGCGTTCACCCCTCCACTTT. Its protein is CASSLEAGSLRSPLHF.